The table lists the clone carrying this TCR beta chain with a few counts. The CDR3 has 16 residues. The V gene's germline CDR1 is SGHRS and CDR2 YFSETQ. Primers used in a second PCR of about 7 to 11 cycles were a sample-barcoded 5' primer and a J-beta primer mix. Using its own MiXCR run on the 5' RACE reads, TCRdb lists one record per CDR3 protein. The top ten clones hold 9.4% of a sample with some 760,000 distinct CDR3 sequences, 20% to 25% of them seen once. These data belong to a study of blood T cells in healthy people across ages. On the study more broadly: In model experiments, template switching was able to capture about one barcoded beta molecule for every two T cells that were present.

Ranging in age from about 6 to 90, the donors were healthy Caucasian individuals from Russia. This sample was also put to use in a study of T cells of mothers and their children. That paper states: The authors added sample barcodes and 2-4 random nucleotides using the M1S primer of the second PCR.

The sequencing input was blood. The rearrangement joins TRBV5-1 to TRBJ2-5, with 13 bases aligning to TRBD2. The DNA end lines up better with TRBJ2-7; the J call may be wrong. This sequence was found in a boy younger than 18 in good health. CDR3 in DNA: TGCGCCAGCAGCGGAGGACTAGCGGGAGTTGTTGGCGAGCAGTACTTC. This encodes CASSGGLAGVVGEQYF.